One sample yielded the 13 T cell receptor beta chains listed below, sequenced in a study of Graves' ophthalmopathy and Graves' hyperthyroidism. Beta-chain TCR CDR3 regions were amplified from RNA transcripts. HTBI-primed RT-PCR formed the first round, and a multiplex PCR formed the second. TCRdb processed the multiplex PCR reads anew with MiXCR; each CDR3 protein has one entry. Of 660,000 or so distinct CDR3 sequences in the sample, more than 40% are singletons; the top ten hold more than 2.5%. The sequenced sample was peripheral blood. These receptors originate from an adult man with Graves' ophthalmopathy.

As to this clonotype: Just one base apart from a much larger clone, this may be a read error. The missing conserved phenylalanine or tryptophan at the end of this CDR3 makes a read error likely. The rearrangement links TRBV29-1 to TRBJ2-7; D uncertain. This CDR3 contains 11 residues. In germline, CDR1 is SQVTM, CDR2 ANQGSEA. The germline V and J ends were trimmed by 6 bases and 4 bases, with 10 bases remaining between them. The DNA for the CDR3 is TGCAGCGTCCAATCAATATACGAGCAGTACCTC. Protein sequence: CSVQSIYEQYL.

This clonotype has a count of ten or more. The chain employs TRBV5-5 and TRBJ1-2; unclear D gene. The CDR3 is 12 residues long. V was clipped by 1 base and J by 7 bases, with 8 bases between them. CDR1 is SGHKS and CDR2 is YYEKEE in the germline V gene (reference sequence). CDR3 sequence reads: CASSLSRTGYTF. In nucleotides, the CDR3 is TGTGCCAGCAGCTTGAGCCGGACTGGCTACACCTTC.

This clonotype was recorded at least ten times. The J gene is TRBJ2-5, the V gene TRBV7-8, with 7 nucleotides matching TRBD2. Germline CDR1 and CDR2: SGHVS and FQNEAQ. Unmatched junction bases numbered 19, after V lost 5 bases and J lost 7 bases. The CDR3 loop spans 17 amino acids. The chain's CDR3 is CASSLPRLASSFGTQYF. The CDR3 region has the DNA TGTGCCAGCAGCCTCCCCCGACTAGCCTCCTCGTTCGGGACCCAGTACTTC.

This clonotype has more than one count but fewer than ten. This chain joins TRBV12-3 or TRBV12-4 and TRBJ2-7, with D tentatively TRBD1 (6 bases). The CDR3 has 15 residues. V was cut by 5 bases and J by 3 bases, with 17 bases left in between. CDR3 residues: CASSPGAGELYEQYF. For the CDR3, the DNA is TGTGCCAGCAGTCCCGGTGCAGGGGAACTCTACGAGCAGTACTTC.

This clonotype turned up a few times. CDR3 loop: CASSYSDSYEQYF. The CDR3 DNA reads TGTGCCAGCAGTTACTCAGACAGCTACGAGCAGTACTTC. The chain has TRBV6-1 and TRBJ2-7, with D tentatively TRBD1 (5 bases). Germline V CDR1 and CDR2: MNHNS, SASEGT. The V end lost 5 bases, the J end lost 3 bases, and 11 bases lay between the germline ends. There are 13 residues in the CDR3.

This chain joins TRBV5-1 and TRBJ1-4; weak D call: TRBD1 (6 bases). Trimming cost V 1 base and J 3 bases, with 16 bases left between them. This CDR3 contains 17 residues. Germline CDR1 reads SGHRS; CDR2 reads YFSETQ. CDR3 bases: TGCGCCAGCAGCTTGTATAAAACAGGGATAGCTAATGAAAAACTGTTTTTT. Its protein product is CASSLYKTGIANEKLFF. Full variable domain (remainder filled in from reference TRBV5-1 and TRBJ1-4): KAGVTQTPRYLIKTRGQQVTLSCSPISGHRSVSWYQQTPGQGLQFLFEYFSETQRNKGNFPGRFSGRQFSNSRSEMNVSTLELGDSALYLCASSLYKTGIANEKLFFGSGTQLSVL.

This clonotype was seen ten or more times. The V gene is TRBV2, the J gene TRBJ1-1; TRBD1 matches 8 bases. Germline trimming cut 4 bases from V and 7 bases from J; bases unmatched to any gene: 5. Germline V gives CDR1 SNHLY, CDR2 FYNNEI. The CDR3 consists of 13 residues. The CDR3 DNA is TGTGCCAGCAGTGTCGACAGGGGAGGTGAAGCTTTCTTT. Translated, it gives CASSVDRGGEAFF.

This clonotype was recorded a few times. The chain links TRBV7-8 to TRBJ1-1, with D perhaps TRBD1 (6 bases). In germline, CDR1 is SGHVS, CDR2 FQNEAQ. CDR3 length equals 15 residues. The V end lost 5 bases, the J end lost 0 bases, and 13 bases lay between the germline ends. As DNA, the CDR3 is TGTGCCAGCAGCGCGCACAGGGAAATGAACACTGAAGCTTTCTTT. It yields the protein CASSAHREMNTEAFF.

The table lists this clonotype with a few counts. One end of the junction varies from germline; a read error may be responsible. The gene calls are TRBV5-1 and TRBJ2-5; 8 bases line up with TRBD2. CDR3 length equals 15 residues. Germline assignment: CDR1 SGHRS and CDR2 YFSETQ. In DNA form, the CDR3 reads TGTGCCAGCAGCCCGGGAGGGGCCTTCCAAGAGACCCAGTACTTC. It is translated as CASSPGGAFQETQYF.

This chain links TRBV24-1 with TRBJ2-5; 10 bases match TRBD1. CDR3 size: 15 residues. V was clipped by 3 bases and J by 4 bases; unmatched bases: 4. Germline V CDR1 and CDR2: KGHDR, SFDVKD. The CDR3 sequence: CATSDPGTGVETQYF. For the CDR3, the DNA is TGTGCCACCAGTGATCCCGGGACAGGGGTAGAGACCCAGTACTTC.

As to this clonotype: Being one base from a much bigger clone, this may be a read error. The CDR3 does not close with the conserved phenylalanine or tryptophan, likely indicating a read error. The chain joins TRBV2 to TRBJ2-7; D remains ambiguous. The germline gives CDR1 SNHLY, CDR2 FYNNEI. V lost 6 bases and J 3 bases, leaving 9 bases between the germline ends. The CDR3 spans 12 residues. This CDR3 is CASRRLDYEQYL. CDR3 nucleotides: TGTGCCAGCAGACGGCTTGACTACGAGCAGTACCTC.

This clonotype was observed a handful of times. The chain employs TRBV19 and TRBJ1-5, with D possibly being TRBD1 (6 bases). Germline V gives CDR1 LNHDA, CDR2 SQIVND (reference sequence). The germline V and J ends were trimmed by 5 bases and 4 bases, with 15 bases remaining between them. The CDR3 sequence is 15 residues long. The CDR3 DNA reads TGTGCCAGTAGTTCTGGACAGTTTAGTAATCAGCCCCAGCATTTT. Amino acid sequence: CASSSGQFSNQPQHF.

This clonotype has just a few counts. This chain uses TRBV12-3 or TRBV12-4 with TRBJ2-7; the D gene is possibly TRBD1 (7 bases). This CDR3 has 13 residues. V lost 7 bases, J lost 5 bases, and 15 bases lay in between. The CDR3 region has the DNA TGTGCCAGCAATAGGAGGGACAGCGACGAGCAGTACTTC. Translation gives CASNRRDSDEQYF.